This TCR beta chain was recovered during a study of T cells in Graves' hyperthyroidism and ophthalmopathy. A few counts support this clonotype. Antigen specificity is unknown. A read error may explain this, as a much larger clone is one base away. RNA transcripts gave rise to amplified TCR beta CDR3 regions. When the TCR CDR3 underwent first-round RT-PCR, the HTBI primer set was used. In TCRdb, the multiplex PCR reads were re-called with MiXCR into one record per CDR3 protein. The sample carries under 450,000 distinct CDR3 sequences, 15% to 18% recorded once. It was uncontrolled infection, other autoimmune disease, pregnancy or lactation that excluded patients. Study-wide results and caveats: Most thyroid-expanded clonotypes above 0.001 were also found in blood.

The V gene's germline CDR1 is MNHEY and CDR2 SVGEGT. The CDR3 has 16 residues. The clonotype was recovered from a woman younger than 30 with Graves' hyperthyroidism. This chain uses TRBV6-2 or TRBV6-3 with TRBJ2-3; D is perhaps TRBD1 (5 bases). Sequencing used blood. The CDR3 nucleotides are TGTGCCAGCAGTTACGGGTTAGTTGGAAACACAGGTACGCAGTATTTT. It translates to CASSYGLVGNTGTQYF.